The rows below give T cell receptor beta chains drawn from one sample of a study of regulatory T cells in long-lasting Graves disease. TCRdb re-derived calls from the multiplex PCR reads in MiXCR, one entry per CDR3 protein. The sample holds roughly 320,000 distinct CDR3 sequences, approximately 16% seen once. These data also formed part of another study, on T cells in Graves' hyperthyroidism and ophthalmopathy.

The material sequenced was peripheral blood mononuclear cells (PBMCs), taken at new diagnosis, from a patient treated with antithyroid drugs. The receptors here all came from a middle-aged man with Graves disease. CDR3s include the opening cysteine and the closing phenylalanine or tryptophan. The D gene is left open where the match is weak. Rows give clone size only sometimes, using once, few, many, or a class for an expanded clone.

d_call,clone_size,j_call,v_call,cdr3_aa,cdr3_nt
-,many,TRBJ1-5,TRBV4-3,CASSSSRNQPQHF,TGCGCCAGCAGCTCCAGCCGCAATCAGCCCCAGCATTTT
-,many,TRBJ2-5,TRBV24-1,CATSDLHFDQETQYF,TGTGCCACCAGTGATTTGCATTTCGACCAAGAGACCCAGTACTTC
TRBD1,many,TRBJ2-7,TRBV7-2,CASSARQGRTYEQYF,TGTGCCAGCAGCGCCCGACAGGGGAGGACCTACGAGCAGTACTTC
-,-,TRBJ1-5,TRBV19,CASSPDAGHVSNQPQHF,TGTGCCAGTAGCCCCGACGCCGGACACGTTAGCAATCAGCCCCAGCATTTT
-,many,TRBJ2-7,TRBV25-1,CASSDLYEQYF,TGTGCCAGCAGTGACCTCTACGAGCAGTACTTC
TRBD2,many,TRBJ2-1,TRBV11-2,CASSFSGGSNEQFF,TGTGCCAGCAGCTTTAGCGGGGGCTCCAATGAGCAGTTCTTC
TRBD1,many,TRBJ2-7,TRBV18,CASSPAGTGPYEQYF,TGTGCCAGCTCCCCGGCGGGGACAGGGCCCTACGAGCAGTACTTC
-,-,TRBJ1-5,TRBV7-2,CASSLRRGSNQPQHF,TGTGCCAGCAGCCTAAGAAGGGGAAGCAATCAGCCCCAGCATTTT
-,many,TRBJ2-3,TRBV12-3/TRBV12-4,CASSLSGRELTDTQYF,TGTGCCAGCAGTTTATCCGGCAGGGAGCTCACAGATACGCAGTATTTT